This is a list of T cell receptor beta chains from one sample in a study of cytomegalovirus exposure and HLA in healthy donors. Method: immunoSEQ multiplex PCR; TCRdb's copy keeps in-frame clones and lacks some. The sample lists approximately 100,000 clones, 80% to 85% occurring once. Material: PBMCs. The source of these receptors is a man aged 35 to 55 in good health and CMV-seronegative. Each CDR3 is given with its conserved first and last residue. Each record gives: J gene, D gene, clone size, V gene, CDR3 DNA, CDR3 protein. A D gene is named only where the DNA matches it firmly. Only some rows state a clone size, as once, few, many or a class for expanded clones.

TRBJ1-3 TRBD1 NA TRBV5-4 TGTGCCAGCAGCATACAGGGGGTGAAAGCTGGAAACACCATATATTTT CASSIQGVKAGNTIYF
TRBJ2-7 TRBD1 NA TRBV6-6 TGTGCCAGCAGTTATTTTGGGACAGGGGGTAAGGAGCAGTACTTC CASSYFGTGGKEQYF
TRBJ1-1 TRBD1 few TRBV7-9 TGTGCCAGCAGCTGGAGGGGGCGAACTGAAGCTTTCTTT CASSWRGRTEAFF
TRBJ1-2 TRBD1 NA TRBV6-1 TGTGCCAGCAGTGATTCGACAGGGGGCGCGTATGGCTACACCTTC CASSDSTGGAYGYTF
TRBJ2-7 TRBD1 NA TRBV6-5 TGTGCCAGCAGTGGGAGCCGGGACAGCTACGAGCAGTACTTC CASSGSRDSYEQYF
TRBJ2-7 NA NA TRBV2 TGTGCCAGCAGCCCCGACAGGTCCCCTTCCTACGAGCAGTACTTC CASSPDRSPSYEQYF
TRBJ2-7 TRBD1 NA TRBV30 TGTGCCTGGAGTCAATTTGGGTGGGGACAGGGTCGGGAGCAGTACTTC CAWSQFGWGQGREQYF
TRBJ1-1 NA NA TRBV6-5 TGTGCCAGCAGTTTCCCCGGGACGGGGGAGGCTTTCTTT CASSFPGTGEAFF
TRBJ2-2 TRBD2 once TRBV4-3 TGCGCCAGCAGCCAAGGCGGGGGTAACACCGGGGAGCTGTTTTTT CASSQGGGNTGELFF
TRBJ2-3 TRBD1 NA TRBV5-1 TGCGCCAGCAGGTCGGGACAGGGGGCCTCAGATACGCAGTATTTT CASRSGQGASDTQYF
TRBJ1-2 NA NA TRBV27 TGTGCCAGCAGTTTATTCCCCCTTCCGAGCCGAGCCCACAACTATGGCTACACCTTC CASSLFPLPSRAHNYGYTF
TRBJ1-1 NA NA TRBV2 TGTGCCAGCAGTGGGAGGGCTCGATCCACTGAAGCTTTCTTT CASSGRARSTEAFF
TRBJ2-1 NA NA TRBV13 TGTGCCCACGGGGATAGCTCCTACAATGAGCAGTTCTTC CAHGDSSYNEQFF
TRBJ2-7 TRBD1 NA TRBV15 TGTGCCACCAGCAGAGTTGAGACAGGGGGGTCCTACGAGCAGTACTTC CATSRVETGGSYEQYF
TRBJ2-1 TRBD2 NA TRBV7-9 TGTGCCAGCAGCTTAGCGACAGGGCTAGCGGGGCACTACAATGAGCAGTTCTTC CASSLATGLAGHYNEQFF
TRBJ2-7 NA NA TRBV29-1 TGCAGCGTAGTGGGGAGATACTACGAGCAGTACTTC CSVVGRYYEQYF
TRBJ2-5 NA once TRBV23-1 TGCGCCAGCAGTCAACCGTCCGTGCAGGGTGGACAAGAGACCCAGTACTTC CASSQPSVQGGQETQYF
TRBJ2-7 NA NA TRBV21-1 TGTGCCAGCAGCAAATTTTCCAGGCTACAGTACTTC CASSKFSRLQYF
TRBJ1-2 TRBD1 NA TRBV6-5 TGTGCCAGCAGCGACAGGGTCGCTGACTATGGCTACACCTTC CASSDRVADYGYTF
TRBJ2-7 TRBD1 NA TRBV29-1 TGCAGCGTATCGGACAGGGTGGAGTCTCGACGCGAGCAGTACTTC CSVSDRVESRREQYF
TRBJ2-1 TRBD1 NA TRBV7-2 TGTGCCAGCAGCTTAGAAGCCGGCATACAGGGGTTGAATGAGCAGTTCTTC CASSLEAGIQGLNEQFF
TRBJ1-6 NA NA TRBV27 TGTGCCAGCACCGCCTTCGGGGTACCCAGCTCCTATAATTCACCCCTCCACTTT CASTAFGVPSSYNSPLHF
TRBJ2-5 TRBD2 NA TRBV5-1 TGCGCCAGCAGCTTCGCGGGGGATACACAAGAGACCCAGTACTTC CASSFAGDTQETQYF
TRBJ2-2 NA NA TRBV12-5 TGTGCTAGTGGTTTGGTACAGGAGACACTGAACACCGGGGAGCTGTTTTTT CASGLVQETLNTGELFF
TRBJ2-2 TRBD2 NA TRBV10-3 TGTGCCATCAGACTAGCGGGGGGCACCGGGGAGCTGTTTTTT CAIRLAGGTGELFF
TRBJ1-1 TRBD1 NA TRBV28 TGTGCCAGCAGGGGCCTCAGGGGGATCACTGAAGCTTTCTTT CASRGLRGITEAFF
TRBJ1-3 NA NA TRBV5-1 TGCGCCAGCAGCCCGACGGGGTTTGGAAACACCATATATTTT CASSPTGFGNTIYF
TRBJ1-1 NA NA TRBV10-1 TGCGCCAGCAGTGAGTCGGCCGGAGTCATGAACACTGAAGCTTTCTTT CASSESAGVMNTEAFF
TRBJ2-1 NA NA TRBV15 TGTGCCACCAGCAGAGATACGGGGTCCTACAATGAGCAGTTCTTC CATSRDTGSYNEQFF
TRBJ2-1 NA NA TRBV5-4 TGTGCCAGCAGCTTGGGAGGAATCTATGAGCAGTTCTTC CASSLGGIYEQFF
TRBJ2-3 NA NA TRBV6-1 TGTGCCACAGATAGCGGTAGCACAGATACGCAGTATTTT CATDSGSTDTQYF
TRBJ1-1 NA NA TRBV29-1 TGCAGCACTGGGCCCAACACTGAAGCTTTCTTT CSTGPNTEAFF
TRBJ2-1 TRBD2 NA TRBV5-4 TGTGCCAGCAGCTTTCATAGCGGGGGCTACAATGAGCAGTTCTTC CASSFHSGGYNEQFF
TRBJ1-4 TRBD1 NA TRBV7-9 TGTGCCAGCAGCCCGAAGGACAGGGTCGGTGAAAAACTGTTTTTT CASSPKDRVGEKLFF
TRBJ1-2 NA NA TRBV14 TGTGCCAGCAGCCAAAGATACGGGAATAACTATGGCTACACCTTC CASSQRYGNNYGYTF
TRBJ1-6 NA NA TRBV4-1 TGCGCCAGCAGCCAATTCAACCAAGCTACACCCCTCCACTTT CASSQFNQATPLHF
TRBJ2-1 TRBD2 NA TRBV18 TGTGCCAGCTCACTAGGGGTTCGGGGGGTCAACTACAATGAGCAGTTCTTC CASSLGVRGVNYNEQFF
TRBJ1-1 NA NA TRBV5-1 TGCGCCAGCAGCGAACAGGGTCCGAACACTGAAGCTTTCTTT CASSEQGPNTEAFF
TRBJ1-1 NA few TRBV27 TGTGCCAGCAGGGGGCGGGGGAACACTGAAGCTTTCTTT CASRGRGNTEAFF
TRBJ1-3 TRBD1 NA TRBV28 TGTGCCAGCAACCGACAGGGTTACGACACCATATATTTT CASNRQGYDTIYF
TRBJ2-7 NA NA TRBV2 TGTGCCAGCAAAGGGGATCACTACGAGCAGTACTTC CASKGDHYEQYF
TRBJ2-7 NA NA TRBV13 TGTGCCAGCAGCTTAGAAGGGGTGGGCGAGCAGTACTTC CASSLEGVGEQYF
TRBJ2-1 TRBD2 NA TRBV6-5 TGTGCCAGCAGTTACTCCCGCGGGGGGCAGCACAATGAGCAGTTCTTC CASSYSRGGQHNEQFF
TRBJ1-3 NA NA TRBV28 TGTGCCAGCAAATCCTACTCAGGAAACACCATATATTTT CASKSYSGNTIYF
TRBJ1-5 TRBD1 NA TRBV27 TGTGCCAGCAGTTCCGGGACAGCCGATAATCAGCCCCAGCATTTT CASSSGTADNQPQHF
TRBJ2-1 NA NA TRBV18 TGTGCCAGCTCCCCGGCACAGCAAGACAATGAGCAGTTCTTC CASSPAQQDNEQFF
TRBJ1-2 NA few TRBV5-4 TGTGCCAGCAGCTATGGGACACTTAACTATGGCTACACCTTC CASSYGTLNYGYTF
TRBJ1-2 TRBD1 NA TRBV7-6 TGTGCCAGCAGCTGGGACAGGGAAGGGGACTATGGCTACACCTTC CASSWDREGDYGYTF
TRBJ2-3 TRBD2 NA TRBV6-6 TGTGCCAGCAGCCCCCAACTAGCGACTCTCACAGATACGCAGTATTTT CASSPQLATLTDTQYF
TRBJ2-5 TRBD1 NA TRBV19 TGTGCCAGTAGTCTACAGGGGAACCAAGAGACCCAGTACTTC CASSLQGNQETQYF
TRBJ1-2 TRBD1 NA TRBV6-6 TGTGCCAGCAGTTACCCACAGGGGAACGGCTACACCTTC CASSYPQGNGYTF
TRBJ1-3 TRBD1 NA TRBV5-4 TGTGCCAGCAGCCCGCAAGACAGGGTCGACACCATATATTTT CASSPQDRVDTIYF
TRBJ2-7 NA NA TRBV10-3 TGTGCCATCAGTGATTATGTCGACACCTACGAGCAGTACTTC CAISDYVDTYEQYF
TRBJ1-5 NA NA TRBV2 TGTGCCAGCAGAAACAGGAATCAGCCCCAGCATTTT CASRNRNQPQHF
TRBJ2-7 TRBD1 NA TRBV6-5 TGTGCCAGCAGTCCTACGGGACAGAATCGCGCCGAGCAGTACTTC CASSPTGQNRAEQYF
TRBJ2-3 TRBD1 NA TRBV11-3 TGTGCCAGCAGCCAGGGACAGAGCACAGATACGCAGTATTTT CASSQGQSTDTQYF
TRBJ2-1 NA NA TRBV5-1 TGCGCCAGCAGCCTCGGGGGATACAATGAGCAGTTCTTC CASSLGGYNEQFF
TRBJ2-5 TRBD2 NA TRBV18 TGTGCCAGCTCACCCCGACTAGCGGGGGGAACAGGATACCAAGAGACCCAGTACTTC CASSPRLAGGTGYQETQYF